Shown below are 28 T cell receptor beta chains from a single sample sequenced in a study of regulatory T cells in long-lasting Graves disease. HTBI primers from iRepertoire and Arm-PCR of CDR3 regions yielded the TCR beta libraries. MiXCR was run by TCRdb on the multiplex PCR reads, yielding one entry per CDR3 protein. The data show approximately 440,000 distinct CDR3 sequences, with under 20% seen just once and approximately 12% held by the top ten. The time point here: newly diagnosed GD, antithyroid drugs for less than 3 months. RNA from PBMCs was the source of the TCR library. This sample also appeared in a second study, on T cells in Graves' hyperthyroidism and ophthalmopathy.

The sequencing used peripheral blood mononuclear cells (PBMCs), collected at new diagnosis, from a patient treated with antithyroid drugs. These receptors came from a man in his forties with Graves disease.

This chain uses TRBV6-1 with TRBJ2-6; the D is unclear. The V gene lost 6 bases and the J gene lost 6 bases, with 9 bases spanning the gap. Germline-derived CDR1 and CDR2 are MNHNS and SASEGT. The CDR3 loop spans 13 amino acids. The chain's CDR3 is CASRAHEANVLTF. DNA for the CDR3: TGTGCCAGCAGGGCGCATGAGGCCAACGTCCTGACTTTC.

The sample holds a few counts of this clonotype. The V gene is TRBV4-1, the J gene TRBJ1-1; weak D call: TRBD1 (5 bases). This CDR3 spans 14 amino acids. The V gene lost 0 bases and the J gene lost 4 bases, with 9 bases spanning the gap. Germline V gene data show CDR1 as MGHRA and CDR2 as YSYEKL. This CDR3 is CASSQDGTSTEAFF. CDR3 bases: TGCGCCAGCAGCCAAGATGGGACCTCCACTGAAGCTTTCTTT.

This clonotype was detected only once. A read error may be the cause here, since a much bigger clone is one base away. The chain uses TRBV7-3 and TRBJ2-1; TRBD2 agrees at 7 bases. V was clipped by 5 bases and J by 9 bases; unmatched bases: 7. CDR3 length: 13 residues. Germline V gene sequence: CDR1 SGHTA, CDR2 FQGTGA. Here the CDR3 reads CASSVTSCTEQFF. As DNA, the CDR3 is TGTGCCAGCAGCGTGACTAGCTGCACTGAGCAGTTCTTC.

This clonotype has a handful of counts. The CDR3 is CSAFEYGYTF. The CDR3 coding sequence is TGCAGTGCTTTTGAATATGGCTACACCTTC. The chain joins TRBV20-1 to TRBJ1-2; D is unclear. Germline assignment: CDR1 DFQATT and CDR2 SNEGSKA (reference sequence). This CDR3 contains 10 residues. Deletions cut 5 bases from V and 5 bases from J, with 6 bases between.

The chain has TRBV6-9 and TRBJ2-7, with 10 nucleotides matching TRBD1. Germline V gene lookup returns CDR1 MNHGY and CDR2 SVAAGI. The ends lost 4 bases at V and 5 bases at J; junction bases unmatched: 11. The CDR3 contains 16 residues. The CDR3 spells CASSSPETGGGNEQYF. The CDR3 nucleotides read TGTGCCAGCAGTTCCCCCGAGACAGGGGGCGGGAACGAGCAGTACTTC.

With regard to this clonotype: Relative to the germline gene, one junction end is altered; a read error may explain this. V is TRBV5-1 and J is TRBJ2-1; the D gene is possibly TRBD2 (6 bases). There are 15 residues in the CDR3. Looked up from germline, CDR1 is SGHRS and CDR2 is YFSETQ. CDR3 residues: CASSARGGPSNEQFF. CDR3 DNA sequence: TGTGCCAGCAGCGCGAGAGGAGGGCCTTCGAATGAGCAGTTCTTC. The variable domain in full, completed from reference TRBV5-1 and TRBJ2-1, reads KAGVTQTPRYLIKTRGQQVTLSCSPISGHRSVSWYQQTPGQGLQFLFEYFSETQRNKGNFPGRFSGRQFSNSRSEMNVSTLELGDSALYLCASSARGGPSNEQFFGPGTRLTVL.

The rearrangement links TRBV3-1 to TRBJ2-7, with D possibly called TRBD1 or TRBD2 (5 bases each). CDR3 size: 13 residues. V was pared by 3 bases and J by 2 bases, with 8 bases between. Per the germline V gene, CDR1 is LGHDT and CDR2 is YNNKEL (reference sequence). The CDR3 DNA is TGTGCCAGCAGCCAGAGAGGGGCCTACGAGCAGTACTTC. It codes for CASSQRGAYEQYF.

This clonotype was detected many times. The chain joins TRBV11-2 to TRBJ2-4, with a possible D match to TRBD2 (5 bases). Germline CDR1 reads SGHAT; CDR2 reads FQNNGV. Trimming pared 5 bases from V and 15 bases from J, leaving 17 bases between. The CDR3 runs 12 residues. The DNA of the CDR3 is TGTGCCAGCAGCCTGACTGATACTAGTTTGTACTTC. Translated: CASSLTDTSLYF.

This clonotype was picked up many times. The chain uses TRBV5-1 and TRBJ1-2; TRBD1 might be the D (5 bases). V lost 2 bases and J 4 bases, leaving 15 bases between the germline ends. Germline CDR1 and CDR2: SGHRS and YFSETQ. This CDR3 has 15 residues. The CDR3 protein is CASSFGAAPAYGYTF. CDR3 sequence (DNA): TGCGCCAGCAGCTTTGGGGCAGCTCCAGCCTATGGCTACACCTTC.

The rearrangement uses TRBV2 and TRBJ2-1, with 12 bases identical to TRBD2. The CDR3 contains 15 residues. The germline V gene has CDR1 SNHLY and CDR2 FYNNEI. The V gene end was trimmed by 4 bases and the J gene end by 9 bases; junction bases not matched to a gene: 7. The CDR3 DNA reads TGTGCCAGCAGTGTACTAGCGGGAGGCGGTAGTGAGCAGTTCTTC. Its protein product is CASSVLAGGGSEQFF.

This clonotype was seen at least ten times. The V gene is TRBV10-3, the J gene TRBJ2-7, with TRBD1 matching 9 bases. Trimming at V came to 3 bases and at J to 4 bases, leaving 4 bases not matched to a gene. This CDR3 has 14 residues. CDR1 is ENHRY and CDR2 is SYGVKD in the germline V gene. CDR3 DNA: TGTGCCATCAGTGAAACAGGGGGCTCGTACGAGCAGTACTTC. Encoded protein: CAISETGGSYEQYF.

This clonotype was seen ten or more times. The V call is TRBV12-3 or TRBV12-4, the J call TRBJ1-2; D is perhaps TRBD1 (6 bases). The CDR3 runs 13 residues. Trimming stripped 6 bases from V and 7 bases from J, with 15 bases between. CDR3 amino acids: CASRGRQETGYTF. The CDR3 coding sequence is TGTGCCAGCAGAGGGAGACAGGAAACTGGCTACACCTTC.

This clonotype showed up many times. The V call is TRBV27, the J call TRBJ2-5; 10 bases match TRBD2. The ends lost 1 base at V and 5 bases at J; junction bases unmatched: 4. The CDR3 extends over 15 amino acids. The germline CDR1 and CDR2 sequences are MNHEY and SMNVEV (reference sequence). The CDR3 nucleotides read TGTGCCAGCAGTTTATATCTAGCGGGAGTGGAGACCCAGTACTTC. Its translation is CASSLYLAGVETQYF.

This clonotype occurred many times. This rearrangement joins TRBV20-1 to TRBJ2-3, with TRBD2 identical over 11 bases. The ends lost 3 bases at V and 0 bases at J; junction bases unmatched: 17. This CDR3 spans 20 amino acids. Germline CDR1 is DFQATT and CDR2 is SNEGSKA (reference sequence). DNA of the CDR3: TGCAGTGCTAGCGGCAGGGATACGGCTAGCGGGGGGATTAGCACAGATACGCAGTATTTT. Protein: CSASGRDTASGGISTDTQYF.

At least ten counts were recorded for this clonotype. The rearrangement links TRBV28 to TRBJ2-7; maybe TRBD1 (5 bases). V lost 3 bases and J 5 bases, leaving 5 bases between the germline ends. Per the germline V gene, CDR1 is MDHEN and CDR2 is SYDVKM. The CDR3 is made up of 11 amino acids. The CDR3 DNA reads TGTGCCAGCAGTTTCAGGGACGAGCAGTACTTC. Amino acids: CASSFRDEQYF. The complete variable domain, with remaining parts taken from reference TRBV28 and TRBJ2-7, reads DVKVTQSSRYLVKRTGEKVFLECVQDMDHENMFWYRQDPGLGLRLIYFSYDVKMKEKGDIPEGYSVSREKKERFSLILESASTNQTSMYLCASSFRDEQYFGPGTRLTVT.

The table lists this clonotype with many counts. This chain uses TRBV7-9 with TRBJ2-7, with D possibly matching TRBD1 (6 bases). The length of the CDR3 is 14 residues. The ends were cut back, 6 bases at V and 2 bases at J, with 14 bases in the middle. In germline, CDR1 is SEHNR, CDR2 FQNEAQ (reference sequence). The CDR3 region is CASRTGAGTYEQYF. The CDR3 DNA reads TGTGCCAGCAGGACAGGAGCCGGGACCTACGAGCAGTACTTC.

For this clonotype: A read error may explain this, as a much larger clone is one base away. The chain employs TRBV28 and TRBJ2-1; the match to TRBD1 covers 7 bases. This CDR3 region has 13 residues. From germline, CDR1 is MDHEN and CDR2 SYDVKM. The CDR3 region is CASSRGHYNEHFF. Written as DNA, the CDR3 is TGTGCCAGCAGTAGGGGGCATTACAATGAGCATTTCTTC.

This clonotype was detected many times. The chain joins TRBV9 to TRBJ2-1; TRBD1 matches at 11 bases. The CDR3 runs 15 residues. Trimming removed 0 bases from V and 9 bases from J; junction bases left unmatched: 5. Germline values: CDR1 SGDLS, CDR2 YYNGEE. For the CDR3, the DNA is TGTGCCAGCAGCGTAGGAGGGACAGGGGGAGGTGAGCAGTTCTTC. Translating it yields CASSVGGTGGGEQFF. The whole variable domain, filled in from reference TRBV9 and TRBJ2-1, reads DSGVTQTPKHLITATGQRVTLRCSPRSGDLSVYWYQQSLDQGLQFLIQYYNGEERAKGNILERFSAQQFPDLHSELNLSSLELGDSALYFCASSVGGTGGGEQFFGPGTRLTVL.

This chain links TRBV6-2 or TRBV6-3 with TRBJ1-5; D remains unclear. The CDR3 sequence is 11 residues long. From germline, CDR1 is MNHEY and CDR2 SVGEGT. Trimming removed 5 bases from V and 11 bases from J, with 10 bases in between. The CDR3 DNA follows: TGTGCCAGCAGTACCCTCTCGTCCCAGCATTTT. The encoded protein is CASSTLSSQHF.

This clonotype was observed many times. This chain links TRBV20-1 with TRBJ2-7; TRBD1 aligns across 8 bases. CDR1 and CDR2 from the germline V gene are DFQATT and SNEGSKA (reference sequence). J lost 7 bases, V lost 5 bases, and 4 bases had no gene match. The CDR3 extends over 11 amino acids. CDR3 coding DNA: TGCAGTGCTCAACAGGGGGATGAGCAGTACTTC. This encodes CSAQQGDEQYF.

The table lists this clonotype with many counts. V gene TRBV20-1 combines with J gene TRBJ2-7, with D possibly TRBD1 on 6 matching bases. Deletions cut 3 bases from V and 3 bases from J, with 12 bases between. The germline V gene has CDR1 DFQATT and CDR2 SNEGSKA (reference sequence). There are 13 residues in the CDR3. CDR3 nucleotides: TGCAGTGCTAGCAGGGGAAGGGTCTACGAGCAGTACTTC. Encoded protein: CSASRGRVYEQYF.

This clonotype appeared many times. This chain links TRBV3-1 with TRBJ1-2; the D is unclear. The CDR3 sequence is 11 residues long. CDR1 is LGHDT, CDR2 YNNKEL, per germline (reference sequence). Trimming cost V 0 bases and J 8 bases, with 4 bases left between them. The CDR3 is CASSQDRGYTF. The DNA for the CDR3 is TGTGCCAGCAGCCAAGATCGCGGCTACACCTTC.

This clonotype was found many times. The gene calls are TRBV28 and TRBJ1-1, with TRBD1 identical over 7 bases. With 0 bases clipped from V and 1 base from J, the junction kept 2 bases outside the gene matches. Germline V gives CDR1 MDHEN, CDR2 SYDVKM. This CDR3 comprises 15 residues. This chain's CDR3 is CASSLWGQQNTEAFF. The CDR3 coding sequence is TGTGCCAGCAGTTTATGGGGACAGCAGAACACTGAAGCTTTCTTT.

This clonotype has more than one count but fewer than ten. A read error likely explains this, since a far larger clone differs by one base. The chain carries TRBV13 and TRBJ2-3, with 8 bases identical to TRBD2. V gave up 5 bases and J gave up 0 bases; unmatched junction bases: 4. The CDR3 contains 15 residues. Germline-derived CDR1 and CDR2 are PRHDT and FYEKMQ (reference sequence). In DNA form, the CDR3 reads TGTGCCAGCAGCCGACTAGCGTGGAGCACAGATACGCAGTATTTT. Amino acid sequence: CASSRLAWSTDTQYF.

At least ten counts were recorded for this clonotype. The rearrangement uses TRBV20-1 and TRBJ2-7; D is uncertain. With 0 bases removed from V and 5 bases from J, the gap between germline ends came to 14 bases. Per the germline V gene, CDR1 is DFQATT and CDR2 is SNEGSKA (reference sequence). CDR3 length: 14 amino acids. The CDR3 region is CSARDGRVSNEQYF. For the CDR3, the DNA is TGCAGTGCTAGAGACGGGCGAGTATCCAACGAGCAGTACTTC.

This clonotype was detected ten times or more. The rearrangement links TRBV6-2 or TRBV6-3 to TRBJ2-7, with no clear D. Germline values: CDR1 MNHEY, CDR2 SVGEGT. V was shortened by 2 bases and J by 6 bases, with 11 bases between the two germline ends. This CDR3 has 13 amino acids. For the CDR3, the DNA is TGTGCCAGCAGTTACCTTGGCCCCCTCGAGCAGTACTTC. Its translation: CASSYLGPLEQYF.

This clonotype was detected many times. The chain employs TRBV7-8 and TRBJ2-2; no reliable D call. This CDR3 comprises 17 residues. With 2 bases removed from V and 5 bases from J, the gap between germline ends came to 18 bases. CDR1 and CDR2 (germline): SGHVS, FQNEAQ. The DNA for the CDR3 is TGTGCCAGCAGCTTAATATCGCGACCTATTGGGACCGGGGAGCTGTTTTTT. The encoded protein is CASSLISRPIGTGELFF.

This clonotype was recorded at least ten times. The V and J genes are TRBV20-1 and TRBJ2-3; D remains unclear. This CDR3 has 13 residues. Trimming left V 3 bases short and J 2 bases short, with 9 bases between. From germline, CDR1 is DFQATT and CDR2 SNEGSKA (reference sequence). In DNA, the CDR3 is TGCAGTGCTAGCCTGCACAACACAGATACGCAGTATTTT. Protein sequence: CSASLHNTDTQYF.